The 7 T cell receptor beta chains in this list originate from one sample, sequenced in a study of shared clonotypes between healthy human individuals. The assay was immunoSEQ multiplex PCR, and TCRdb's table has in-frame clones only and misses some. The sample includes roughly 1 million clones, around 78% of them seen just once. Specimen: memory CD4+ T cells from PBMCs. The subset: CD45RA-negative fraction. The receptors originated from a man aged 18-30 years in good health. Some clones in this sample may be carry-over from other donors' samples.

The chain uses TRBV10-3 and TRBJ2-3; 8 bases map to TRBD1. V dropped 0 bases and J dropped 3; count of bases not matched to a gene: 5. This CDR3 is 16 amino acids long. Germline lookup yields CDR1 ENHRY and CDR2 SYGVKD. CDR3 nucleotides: TGTGCCATCAGTGAGTCGATGGGACAGGTTACAGATACGCAGTATTTT. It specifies CAISESMGQVTDTQYF.

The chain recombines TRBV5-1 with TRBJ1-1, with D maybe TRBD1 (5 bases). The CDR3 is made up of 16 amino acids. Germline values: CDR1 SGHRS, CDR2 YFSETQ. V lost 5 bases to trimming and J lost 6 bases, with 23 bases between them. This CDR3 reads CASRRGFREVLPEAFF. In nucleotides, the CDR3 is TGCGCCAGCAGGCGGGGGTTCAGGGAGGTGTTACCTGAAGCTTTCTTT.

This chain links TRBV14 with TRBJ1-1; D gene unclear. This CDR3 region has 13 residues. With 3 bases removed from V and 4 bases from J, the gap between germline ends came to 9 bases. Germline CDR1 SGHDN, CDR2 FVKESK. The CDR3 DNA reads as TGTGCCAGCAGCCAGTCTCGCGGCACTGAAGCTTTCTTT. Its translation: CASSQSRGTEAFF.

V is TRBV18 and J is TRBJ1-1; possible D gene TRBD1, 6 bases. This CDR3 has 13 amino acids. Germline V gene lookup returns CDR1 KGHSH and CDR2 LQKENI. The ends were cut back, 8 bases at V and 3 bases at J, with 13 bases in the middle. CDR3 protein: CASQQGLDTEAFF. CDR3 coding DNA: TGTGCCAGCCAACAGGGATTGGACACTGAAGCTTTCTTT. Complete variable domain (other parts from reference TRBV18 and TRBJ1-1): NAGVMQNPRHLVRRRGQEARLRCSPMKGHSHVYWYRQLPEEGLKFMVYLQKENIIDESGMPKERFSAEFPKEGPSILRIQQVVRGDSAAYFCASQQGLDTEAFFGQGTRLTVV.

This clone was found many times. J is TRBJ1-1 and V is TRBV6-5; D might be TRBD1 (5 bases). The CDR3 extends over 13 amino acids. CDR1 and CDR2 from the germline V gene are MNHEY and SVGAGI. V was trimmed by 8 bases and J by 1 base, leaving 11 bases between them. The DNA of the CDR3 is TGTGCCAGCTATGACAGACCGAACACTGAAGCTTTCTTT. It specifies CASYDRPNTEAFF.

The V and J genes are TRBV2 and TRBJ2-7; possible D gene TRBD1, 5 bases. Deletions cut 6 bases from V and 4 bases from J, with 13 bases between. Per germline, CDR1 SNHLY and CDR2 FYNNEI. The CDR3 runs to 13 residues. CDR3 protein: CASSLGQVYEQYF. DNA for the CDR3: TGTGCCAGCAGCCTGGGGCAGGTTTACGAGCAGTACTTC.

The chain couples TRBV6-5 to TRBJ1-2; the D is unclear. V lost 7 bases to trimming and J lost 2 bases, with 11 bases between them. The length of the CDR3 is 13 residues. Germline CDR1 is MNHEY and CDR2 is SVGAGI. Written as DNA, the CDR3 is TGTGCCAGCAAGGACGGAATCAACTATGGCTACACCTTC. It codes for CASKDGINYGYTF.